This record looks at one T cell receptor (beta chain) sequence and its context. The record originates from a study of blood T cell repertoires in COVID-19. The overall study: Sites across the United States, Italy and Spain contributed samples from acute and convalescent COVID-19. T cells, B-cell-depleted T cells, or PBMCs supplied cDNA or gDNA.

Germline values: CDR1 SGHTA, CDR2 FQGTGA. J was trimmed by 8 bases and V by 2 bases; bases with no gene match: 2. This CDR3 comprises 14 residues. Original processing methods: Reference gene primer amplification gave estimated nucleated cell counts. Method: immunoSEQ multiplex PCR; TCRdb's copy keeps in-frame clones and lacks some. Clonal size and the V and J genes are those of that table, whereas D and trimming came from the DNA. The sample lists under 100,000 clones, about 87% seen once, with more than 1% in the top ten. This TCR was recovered from a human donor in a cohort sampled during active COVID-19. The chain uses TRBV7-3 and TRBJ2-1, with 11 bases matching TRBD2. The sample comprised peripheral blood. CDR3 nucleotides: TGTGCCAGCAGCTTACTAGCGGGAGGAGATGAGCAGTTCTTC. It is translated as CASSLLAGGDEQFF.